Sequencing of this TCR beta chain was carried out in a study of T cells after yellow fever vaccination. Study-level points and caveats: Contaminants from the bulk population, in the form of abundant clonotypes, could be found in FACS-sorted repertoires.

This clonotype was detected a few times. As yet, its antigen is unknown. Trimming left V 5 bases short and J 6 bases short, with 16 bases between. This CDR3 has 14 amino acids. From germline, CDR1 is SEHNR and CDR2 FQNEAQ (reference sequence). A process of 5'RACE template switching, which added a universal primer site and UMIs, was used to make TCR cDNA. TCRdb re-called the 5' RACE reads with MiXCR, one entry per CDR3 protein. The sample comprises 300,000 to 400,000 distinct CDR3 sequences, more than 8.5% of which are singletons, and around 17% rests with the top ten. The source of this sequence is a man younger than 30 who received the YFV17D yellow fever vaccine. Sequenced material: PBMCs, taken on the day of the first yellow fever vaccination. This rearrangement joins TRBV7-9 to TRBJ1-2; weak D call: TRBD1 (5 bases). The CDR3 loop is CASSPAYGGDGYTF. The CDR3 DNA sequence: TGTGCCAGCAGCCCCGCCTATGGAGGGGATGGCTACACCTTC.